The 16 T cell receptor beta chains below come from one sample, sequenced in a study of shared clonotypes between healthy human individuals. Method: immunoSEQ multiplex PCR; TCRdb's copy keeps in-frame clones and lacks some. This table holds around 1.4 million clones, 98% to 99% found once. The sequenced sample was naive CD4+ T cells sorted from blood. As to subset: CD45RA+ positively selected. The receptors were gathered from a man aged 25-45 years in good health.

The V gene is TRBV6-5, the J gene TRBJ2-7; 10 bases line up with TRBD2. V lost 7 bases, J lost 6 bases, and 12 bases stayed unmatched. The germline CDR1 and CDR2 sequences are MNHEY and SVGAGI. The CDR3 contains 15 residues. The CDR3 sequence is CASTLGTSDEFEQYF. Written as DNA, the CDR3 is TGTGCCAGCACTCTTGGGACTAGCGACGAATTCGAGCAGTACTTC.

Here the CDR3 reads CASSDPARRNEAFF. CDR3 in DNA: TGTGCCAGCAGTGACCCAGCGAGGAGAAATGAAGCTTTCTTT. V is TRBV6-1 and J is TRBJ1-1; D is unclear. From germline, CDR1 is MNHNS and CDR2 SASEGT. Trimming removed 3 bases from V and 7 bases from J, with 15 bases in between. The CDR3 runs to 14 residues.

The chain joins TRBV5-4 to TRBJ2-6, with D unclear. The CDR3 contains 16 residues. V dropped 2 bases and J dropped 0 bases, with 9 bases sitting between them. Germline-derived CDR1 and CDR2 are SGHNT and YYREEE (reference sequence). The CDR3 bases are TGTGCCAGCAGCTTATCGGCTAGCTCTGGGGCCAACGTCCTGACTTTC. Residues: CASSLSASSGANVLTF. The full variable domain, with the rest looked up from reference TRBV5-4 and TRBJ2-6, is ETGVTQSPTHLIKTRGQQVTLRCSSQSGHNTVSWYQQALGQGPQFIFQYYREEENGRGNFPPRFSGLQFPNYSSELNVNALELDDSALYLCASSLSASSGANVLTFGAGSRLTVL.

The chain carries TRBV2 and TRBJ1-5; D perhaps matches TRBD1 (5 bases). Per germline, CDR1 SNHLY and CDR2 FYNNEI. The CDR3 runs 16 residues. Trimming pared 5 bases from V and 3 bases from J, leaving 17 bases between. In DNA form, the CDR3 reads TGTGCCAGCAGTCCCCGAGGGGCGAGTAACAATCAGCCCCAGCATTTT. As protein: CASSPRGASNNQPQHF.

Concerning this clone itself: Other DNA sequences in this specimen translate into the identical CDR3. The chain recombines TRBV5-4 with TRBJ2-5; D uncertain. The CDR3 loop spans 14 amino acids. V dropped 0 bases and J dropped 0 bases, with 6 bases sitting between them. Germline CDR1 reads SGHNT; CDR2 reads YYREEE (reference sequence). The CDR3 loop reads CASSLGSYQETQYF. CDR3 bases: TGTGCCAGCAGCTTGGGAAGCTACCAAGAGACCCAGTACTTC. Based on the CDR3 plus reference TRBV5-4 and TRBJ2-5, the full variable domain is ETGVTQSPTHLIKTRGQQVTLRCSSQSGHNTVSWYQQALGQGPQFIFQYYREEENGRGNFPPRFSGLQFPNYSSELNVNALELDDSALYLCASSLGSYQETQYFGPGTRLLVL.

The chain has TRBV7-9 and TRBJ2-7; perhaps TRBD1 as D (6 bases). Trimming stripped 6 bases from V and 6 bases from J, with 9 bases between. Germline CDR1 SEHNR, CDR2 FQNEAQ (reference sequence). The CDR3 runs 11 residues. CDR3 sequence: CASRRGSEQYF. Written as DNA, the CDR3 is TGTGCCAGCAGGAGGGGGAGCGAGCAGTACTTC.

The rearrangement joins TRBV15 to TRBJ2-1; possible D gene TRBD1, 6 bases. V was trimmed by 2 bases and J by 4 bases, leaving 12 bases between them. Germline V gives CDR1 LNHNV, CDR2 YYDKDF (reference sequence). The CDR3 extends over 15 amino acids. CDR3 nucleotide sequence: TGTGCCACCAGCAGACCCTGGACAGCTTACAATGAGCAGTTCTTC. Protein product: CATSRPWTAYNEQFF.

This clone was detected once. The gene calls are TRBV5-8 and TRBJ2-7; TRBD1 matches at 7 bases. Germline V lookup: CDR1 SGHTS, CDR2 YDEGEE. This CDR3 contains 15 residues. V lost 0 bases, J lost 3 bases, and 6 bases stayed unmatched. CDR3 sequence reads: CASSLATGISYEQYF. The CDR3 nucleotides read TGTGCCAGCAGCTTGGCGACAGGGATTAGCTACGAGCAGTACTTC.

CDR3 DNA sequence: TGCGCCAGCAGTTCGGGAATTAGGGACAGGGACTACGAGCAGTACTTC. It translates to CASSSGIRDRDYEQYF. The chain is built from TRBV10-1 and TRBJ2-7; 9 nucleotides agree with TRBD1. This CDR3 has 16 residues. Per the germline V gene, CDR1 is WNHNN and CDR2 is SYGVQD (reference sequence). Unmatched junction bases numbered 11, after V lost 5 bases and J lost 3 bases.

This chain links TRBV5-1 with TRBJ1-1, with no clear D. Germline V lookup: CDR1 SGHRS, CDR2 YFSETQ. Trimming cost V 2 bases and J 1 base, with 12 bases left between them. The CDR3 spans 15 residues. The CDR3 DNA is TGCGCCAGCAGCTTCAACTTAGCCTCGAACACTGAAGCTTTCTTT. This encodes CASSFNLASNTEAFF.

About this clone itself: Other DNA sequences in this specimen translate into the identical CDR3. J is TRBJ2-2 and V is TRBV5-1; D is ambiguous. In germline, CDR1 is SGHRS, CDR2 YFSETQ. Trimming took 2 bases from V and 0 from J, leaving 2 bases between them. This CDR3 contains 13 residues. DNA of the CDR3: TGCGCCAGCAGCTTTCCGAACACCGGGGAGCTGTTTTTT. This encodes CASSFPNTGELFF.

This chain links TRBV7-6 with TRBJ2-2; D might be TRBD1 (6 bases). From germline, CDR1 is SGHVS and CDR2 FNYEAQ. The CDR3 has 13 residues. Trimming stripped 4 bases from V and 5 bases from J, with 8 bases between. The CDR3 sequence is CASSYRETGELFF. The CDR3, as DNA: TGTGCCAGCAGCTACAGGGAGACCGGGGAGCTGTTTTTT.

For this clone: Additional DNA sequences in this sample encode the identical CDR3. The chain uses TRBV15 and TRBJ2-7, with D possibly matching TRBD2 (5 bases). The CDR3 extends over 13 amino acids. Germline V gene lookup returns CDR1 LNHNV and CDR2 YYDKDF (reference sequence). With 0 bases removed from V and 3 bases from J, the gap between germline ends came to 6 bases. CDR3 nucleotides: TGTGCCACCAGCAGAGAGACTAACTACGAGCAGTACTTC. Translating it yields CATSRETNYEQYF.

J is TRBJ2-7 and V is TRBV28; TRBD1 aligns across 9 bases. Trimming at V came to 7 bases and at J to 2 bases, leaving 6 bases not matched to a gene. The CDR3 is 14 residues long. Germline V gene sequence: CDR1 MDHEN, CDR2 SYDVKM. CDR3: CASTSGQGPYEQYF. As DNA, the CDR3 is TGTGCCAGCACCTCGGGACAGGGTCCCTACGAGCAGTACTTC. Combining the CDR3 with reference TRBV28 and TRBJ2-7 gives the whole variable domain DVKVTQSSRYLVKRTGEKVFLECVQDMDHENMFWYRQDPGLGLRLIYFSYDVKMKEKGDIPEGYSVSREKKERFSLILESASTNQTSMYLCASTSGQGPYEQYFGPGTRLTVT.

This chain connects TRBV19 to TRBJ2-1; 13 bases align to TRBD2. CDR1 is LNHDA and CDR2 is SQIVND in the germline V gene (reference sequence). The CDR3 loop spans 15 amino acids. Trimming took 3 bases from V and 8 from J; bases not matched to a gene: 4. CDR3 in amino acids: CASSMGLAGTYEQFF. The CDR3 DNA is TGTGCCAGTAGTATGGGACTAGCGGGAACATATGAGCAGTTCTTC.

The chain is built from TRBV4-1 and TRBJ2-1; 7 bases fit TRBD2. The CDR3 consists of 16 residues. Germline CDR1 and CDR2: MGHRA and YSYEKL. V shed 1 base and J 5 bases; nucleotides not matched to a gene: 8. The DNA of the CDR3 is TGCGCCAGCAGCCAAGGGACGGGAGGTATCAACAATGAGCAGTTCTTC. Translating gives CASSQGTGGINNEQFF.